This T cell receptor beta chain is drawn from a study of blood T cell repertoires in COVID-19. Across the whole study: Sites in the United States, Italy and Spain provided acute and convalescent COVID-19 samples.

Authors' data handling: Quantification of nucleated cells was approximated via reference gene primer amplification. Clones were read by immunoSEQ multiplex PCR, and TCRdb kept only the in-frame ones, dropping some. D and trimming were read from the DNA, whereas the V and J calls and clone size are those reported in that table. The table lists over 90,000 clones, roughly 85% of them singletons, with approximately 3.1% in the top ten. Trimming took off 2 bases at V and 4 bases at J, with 17 bases between the two ends. Germline V CDR1 and CDR2: KGHSH, LQKENI. CDR3 size: 16 residues. The receptor was isolated from a man between 50 and 59 years old in a cohort sampled during active COVID-19. The specimen sequenced was peripheral blood. The rearrangement links TRBV18 to TRBJ1-1, with a weak D call TRBD1 (5 bases). Written as DNA, the CDR3 is TGTGCCAGCTCACCAGTGCAGGTTTCGGGGGGCACTGAAGCTTTCTTT. Its protein product is CASSPVQVSGGTEAFF. The whole variable domain, filled in from reference TRBV18 and TRBJ1-1, reads NAGVMQNPRHLVRRRGQEARLRCSPMKGHSHVYWYRQLPEEGLKFMVYLQKENIIDESGMPKERFSAEFPKEGPSILRIQQVVRGDSAAYFCASSPVQVSGGTEAFFGQGTRLTVV.